This TCR beta chain was captured by sequencing in a study of blood T cell repertoires in COVID-19. Study at large: Sample material is recorded as cDNA or gDNA derived from T cells, B-cell-depleted T cells, or PBMCs.

Per the original methods: Amplified reference gene primers provided the basis for estimating nucleated cell counts. The data were produced by immunoSEQ multiplex PCR, yet TCRdb's version contains in-frame clones alone and is incomplete. The DNA gave D and trimming, while V, J and clone size come from that table. The sample has about 160,000 clones, about 85% seen once. The V and J ends lost 7 bases and 1 base respectively, with 11 bases between them. The length of the CDR3 is 14 residues. Germline V lookup: CDR1 SEHNR, CDR2 FQNEAQ (reference sequence). Sequenced material: peripheral blood. V usage is TRBV7-9 and J usage is TRBJ2-1; D might be TRBD2 (5 bases). The clonotype comes from a man aged 70 or older who had recovered from COVID-19. The CDR3 region has the DNA TGTGCCAGCACCCTGGAGGTATCCTACAATGAGCAGTTCTTC. Its protein product is CASTLEVSYNEQFF.